This TCR beta chain was captured by sequencing in a study of T cell responses to AZD1222 COVID-19 vaccine. Libraries were prepared by immunoSEQ multiplex PCR; TCRdb keeps only in-frame clonotypes and omits some of them. Here the sample spans roughly 100,000 clones, 75% to 95% being singletons. A note on this clone: Its antigen is unknown.

This CDR3 is 16 amino acids long. Trimming at V came to 0 bases and at J to 7 bases, leaving 11 bases not matched to a gene. Germline V lookup: CDR1 SGHAT, CDR2 FQNNGV. General observations from the study: Only a handful of individuals given AZD1222 were seropositive at baseline. Spike-wide vaccine-associated CD4 TCRs dominated at 160-218 and 743-854.

The sequenced sample was peripheral blood, obtained on day 0 of AZD1222 vaccination. The chain carries TRBV11-2 and TRBJ2-5, with 7 nucleotides matching TRBD2. This clonotype was obtained from an adult in good health. Written as DNA, the CDR3 is TGTGCCAGCAGCTTAGATCGTGGGGGAGGGCCCGCGACCCAGTACTTC. Protein product: CASSLDRGGGPATQYF.